The source of this TCR beta chain is a study of neurological immune-mediated disorders. This clonotype was observed many times. Documented time point: longitudinal time-point 3. TCRdb re-derived calls from the 5' RACE reads in MiXCR, one entry per CDR3 protein. The profile covers roughly 100,000 distinct CDR3 sequences, with under 14% appearing a single time and about 3% taken by the ten largest. The sample comprised PBMCs. This TCR came from a female donor with HTLV-1-associated myelopathy (HAM/TSP).

DNA of the CDR3: TGTGCCAGCATACCCCGCCGGGGGGCGCGTATGTTGTTCCACGAGCAGTACTTC. The encoded protein is CASIPRRGARMLFHEQYF. The gene calls are TRBV28 and TRBJ2-7; D perhaps matches TRBD2 (7 bases). Germline values: CDR1 MDHEN, CDR2 SYDVKM. The CDR3 sequence is 18 residues long. V lost 7 bases and J lost 5, with 30 bases in between.